Following are 9 T cell receptor beta chains from one sample sequenced in a study of vaccination and CD4 T cells after COVID-19. Treatment in this sample: approximately 9-day PBMC culture with coronavirus spike peptide pools or control peptides (ViraFEST assay). What these receptors recognize is not known. The Oncomine TCR Beta short-read assay was applied to DNA of cultured CD4+ T cells. MiXCR, applied by TCRdb to the PCR reads, yields one record per CDR3 protein. The sample has tens of thousands of distinct CDR3 sequences, 67% seen once. This specimen was CD4+ T cells from blood, cultured in vitro, taken after SARS-CoV-2 vaccination. The receptor set was obtained from a human donor who received a COVID-19 vaccine.

This clonotype was counted only a few times. The CDR3 region is CASSPDGADTQYF. CDR3 coding DNA: TGTGCCAGCAGTCCAGACGGTGCAGATACGCAGTATTTT. The V call is TRBV7-3, the J call TRBJ2-3; the D is unclear. The V end was cut by 6 bases, the J end by 4 bases, with 11 bases between. Looked up from germline, CDR1 is SGHTA and CDR2 is FQGTGA. The CDR3 consists of 13 residues.

The chain joins TRBV2 to TRBJ1-2, with a tentative D call TRBD1 (5 bases). Trimming took off 5 bases at V and 4 bases at J, with 17 bases between the two ends. The germline gives CDR1 SNHLY, CDR2 FYNNEI. This CDR3 is built from 15 residues. The CDR3 spells CASSLGQGWPYGYTF. The CDR3 DNA is TGTGCCAGCAGTTTGGGGCAGGGCTGGCCCTATGGCTACACCTTC.

V is TRBV20-1 and J is TRBJ1-1; tentative D call: TRBD1 (5 bases). CDR1 is DFQATT and CDR2 is SNEGSKA in the germline V gene (reference sequence). The CDR3 length is 15 residues. V gave up 1 base and J gave up 8 bases, with 20 bases separating them. CDR3 amino acids: CSARAHRGAGDEAFF. CDR3 in DNA: TGCAGTGCTAGAGCACATCGCGGGGCAGGCGACGAAGCTTTCTTT.

This chain connects TRBV9 to TRBJ2-3, with 7 positions matching TRBD2. The V gene end was trimmed by 4 bases and the J gene end by 3 bases; junction bases not matched to a gene: 5. This CDR3 contains 14 residues. Germline V gives CDR1 SGDLS, CDR2 YYNGEE. The CDR3, as DNA: TGTGCCAGCAGCTCGCGGGGGAGGACAGATACGCAGTATTTT. As protein: CASSSRGRTDTQYF.

The chain couples TRBV7-8 to TRBJ2-5; 9 nucleotides line up with TRBD1. Germline CDR1 SGHVS, CDR2 FQNEAQ. J was trimmed by 4 bases and V by 7 bases; bases with no gene match: 19. CDR3 size: 18 residues. CDR3 protein: CASTRKRRGTGLSETQYF. The CDR3 nucleotides read TGTGCCAGCACGCGAAAGCGGAGGGGGACAGGGTTATCAGAGACCCAGTACTTC.

V usage is TRBV24-1 and J usage is TRBJ2-5; TRBD1 aligns across 9 bases. Germline-derived CDR1 and CDR2 are KGHDR and SFDVKD. Trimming at V came to 3 bases and at J to 5 bases, leaving 6 bases not matched to a gene. The CDR3 has 15 amino acids. For the CDR3, the DNA is TGTGCCACCAGTGATCCGACAGGGGGACAGGAGACCCAGTACTTC. This codes for CATSDPTGGQETQYF.

The rearrangement links TRBV30 to TRBJ1-1; no clear D. Per germline, CDR1 GTSNPN and CDR2 SVGIG (reference sequence). V lost 2 bases and J 4 bases, leaving 14 bases between the germline ends. CDR3 size: 14 residues. CDR3 coding DNA: TGTGCCTGGAGTCCACATGTAGAGTCCACTGAAGCTTTCTTT. The encoded protein is CAWSPHVESTEAFF.

This clonotype was seen a few times. V and J are TRBV15 and TRBJ2-6; 7 bases line up with TRBD1. Germline CDR1 LNHNV, CDR2 YYDKDF (reference sequence). The length of the CDR3 is 16 residues. Trimming removed 1 base from V and 2 bases from J; junction bases left unmatched: 2. In DNA, the CDR3 is TGTGCCACCAGCAGAGTAACAGGGGCTGGGGCCAACGTCCTGACTTTC. Translation gives CATSRVTGAGANVLTF.

This chain connects TRBV18 to TRBJ2-1; D remains unclear. V lost 3 bases to trimming and J lost 0 bases, with 6 bases between them. Germline V lookup: CDR1 KGHSH, CDR2 LQKENI. The CDR3 has 14 residues. The CDR3 DNA reads TGTGCCAGCTCACCTGAGAGCTCCTACAATGAGCAGTTCTTC. It specifies CASSPESSYNEQFF. The full variable domain, with the rest looked up from reference TRBV18 and TRBJ2-1, is NAGVMQNPRHLVRRRGQEARLRCSPMKGHSHVYWYRQLPEEGLKFMVYLQKENIIDESGMPKERFSAEFPKEGPSILRIQQVVRGDSAAYFCASSPESSYNEQFFGPGTRLTVL.